The source of this TCR beta chain is a study of Graves' ophthalmopathy and Graves' hyperthyroidism. Trimming shortened V by 3 bases and J by 3 bases, and 12 bases separated the two germline ends. The CDR3 runs to 14 residues. Germline CDR1 reads ENHRY; CDR2 reads SYGVKD. This clonotype came up many times. Amplified material comprised TCR beta CDR3 regions derived from RNA transcripts. The library came from an HTBI-primed first-round RT-PCR and a second-round multiplex PCR. Via MiXCR, TCRdb re-called the multiplex PCR reads, giving one row per CDR3 protein. The sample carries about 740,000 distinct CDR3 sequences, around 40% recorded once.

The specimen was peripheral blood. V usage is TRBV10-3 and J usage is TRBJ2-7; D uncertain. This sequence originates from an adult man with Graves' ophthalmopathy. For the CDR3, the DNA is TGTGCCATCAGTGAAGACCGACGGAACTACGAGCAGTACTTC. This translates into CAISEDRRNYEQYF.